These T cell receptor beta chains were read from a single sample in a study of regulatory T cells in long-lasting Graves disease. Using its own MiXCR run on the multiplex PCR reads, TCRdb lists one record per CDR3 protein. The data show around 400,000 distinct CDR3 sequences, 15% to 17% seen once. This material consisted of peripheral blood mononuclear cells (PBMCs), taken at new diagnosis, from a patient treated with antithyroid drugs. The origin of the receptors is a female donor with Graves disease. CDR3s include the opening cysteine and the closing phenylalanine or tryptophan. D genes are given only for firm matches. Size values are once, few and many counts, or a class for expanded clones, and some rows have none.

v_gene: TRBV7-9; j_gene: TRBJ1-2; d_gene: .; abundance: few; CDR3aa: CASSLAQLRDGYTF; CDR3nt: TGTGCCAGCAGCTTAGCCCAACTCAGGGATGGCTACACCTTC
v_gene: TRBV20-1; j_gene: TRBJ1-6; d_gene: .; abundance: .; CDR3aa: CSASLRPYNSPLHF; CDR3nt: TGCAGTGCTAGCCTCAGGCCCTATAATTCACCCCTCCACTTT
v_gene: TRBV20-1; j_gene: TRBJ2-2; d_gene: TRBD1; abundance: .; CDR3aa: CSARSPGQGAGELFF; CDR3nt: TGCAGTGCTAGAAGCCCGGGACAGGGGGCCGGGGAGCTGTTTTTT
v_gene: TRBV29-1; j_gene: TRBJ2-3; d_gene: TRBD2; abundance: .; CDR3aa: CSVGASGKDSTDTQYF; CDR3nt: TGCAGCGTTGGCGCTAGCGGGAAAGATAGCACAGATACGCAGTATTTT
v_gene: TRBV9; j_gene: TRBJ2-1; d_gene: .; abundance: many; CDR3aa: CASSDGGGQFF; CDR3nt: TGTGCCAGCAGCGACGGTGGAGGGCAGTTCTTC
v_gene: TRBV5-6; j_gene: TRBJ1-2; d_gene: .; abundance: .; CDR3aa: CASSFERDGPRYGYTF; CDR3nt: TGTGCCAGCAGCTTCGAGCGGGACGGTCCTCGGTATGGCTACACCTTC
v_gene: TRBV11-2; j_gene: TRBJ2-1; d_gene: .; abundance: many; CDR3aa: CASSLLPGVHNNEQFF; CDR3nt: TGTGCCAGCAGCTTACTTCCCGGGGTTCATAACAATGAGCAGTTCTTC
v_gene: TRBV12-3/TRBV12-4; j_gene: TRBJ1-1; d_gene: .; abundance: many; CDR3aa: CASRLGFEAFF; CDR3nt: TGTGCCAGCAGGCTAGGGTTTGAAGCTTTCTTT
v_gene: TRBV28; j_gene: TRBJ1-1; d_gene: .; abundance: many; CDR3aa: CASTPVNPQGAFF; CDR3nt: TGTGCCAGCACCCCTGTGAACCCCCAAGGAGCTTTCTTT
v_gene: TRBV7-9; j_gene: TRBJ2-3; d_gene: .; abundance: many; CDR3aa: CASSFRRTGSTDTQYF; CDR3nt: TGTGCCAGCAGTTTTAGGCGTACAGGTAGCACAGATACGCAGTATTTT
v_gene: TRBV16; j_gene: TRBJ1-2; d_gene: .; abundance: .; CDR3aa: CASSPDGFLNYGYTF; CDR3nt: TGTGCCAGCAGCCCCGACGGGTTCTTAAACTATGGCTACACCTTC
v_gene: TRBV6-1; j_gene: TRBJ2-2; d_gene: .; abundance: many; CDR3aa: CASSEAMDSQLFF; CDR3nt: TGTGCCAGCAGTGAAGCTATGGACAGTCAGCTGTTTTTT
v_gene: TRBV3-1; j_gene: TRBJ1-5; d_gene: .; abundance: .; CDR3aa: CASSQPGWPQHF; CDR3nt: TGTGCCAGCAGCCAGCCCGGTTGGCCCCAGCATTTT
v_gene: TRBV20-1; j_gene: TRBJ1-2; d_gene: .; abundance: many; CDR3aa: CSAMGYTF; CDR3nt: TGCAGTGCAATGGGCTACACCTTC
v_gene: TRBV7-9; j_gene: TRBJ2-7; d_gene: .; abundance: many; CDR3aa: CASSQDTLSYEQYF; CDR3nt: TGTGCCAGCAGCCAGGACACCCTCTCCTACGAGCAGTACTTC
v_gene: TRBV7-2; j_gene: TRBJ1-2; d_gene: TRBD1; abundance: many; CDR3aa: CASSSGQVMGGYTF; CDR3nt: TGTGCCAGCAGCTCGGGACAGGTGATGGGCGGCTACACCTTC
v_gene: TRBV12-3/TRBV12-4; j_gene: TRBJ1-2; d_gene: .; abundance: many; CDR3aa: CASGLYSYYGYTF; CDR3nt: TGTGCCAGCGGGCTCTACAGCTACTATGGCTACACCTTC
v_gene: TRBV7-9; j_gene: TRBJ2-7; d_gene: TRBD2; abundance: many; CDR3aa: CASSPSGGHEQYF; CDR3nt: TGTGCCAGCAGCCCTAGCGGAGGACACGAGCAGTACTTC
v_gene: TRBV20-1; j_gene: TRBJ2-3; d_gene: TRBD2; abundance: many; CDR3aa: CSARGQRGGTDTQYF; CDR3nt: TGCAGTGCTAGGGGTCAACGGGGGGGCACAGATACGCAGTATTTT
v_gene: TRBV7-3; j_gene: TRBJ1-4; d_gene: .; abundance: many; CDR3aa: CASARGADEKLFF; CDR3nt: TGTGCCAGCGCCCGGGGGGCAGATGAAAAACTGTTTTTT
v_gene: TRBV24-1; j_gene: TRBJ2-1; d_gene: .; abundance: few; CDR3aa: CATSDPGGEADNEQFF; CDR3nt: TGTGCCACCAGTGACCCCGGAGGGGAGGCCGACAATGAGCAGTTCTTC
v_gene: TRBV19; j_gene: TRBJ1-6; d_gene: TRBD1; abundance: many; CDR3aa: CASSLTGVDSPLHF; CDR3nt: TGTGCCAGTAGCCTAACAGGGGTGGATTCACCCCTCCACTTT
v_gene: TRBV19; j_gene: TRBJ1-1; d_gene: .; abundance: few; CDR3aa: CASSIGGLTEAFF; CDR3nt: TGTGCCAGTAGTATTGGGGGGTTAACTGAAGCTTTCTTT
v_gene: TRBV29-1; j_gene: TRBJ2-1; d_gene: TRBD1; abundance: few; CDR3aa: CSVWTGENNEQFF; CDR3nt: TGCAGCGTCTGGACAGGGGAGAACAATGAGCAGTTCTTC
v_gene: TRBV20-1; j_gene: TRBJ2-7; d_gene: .; abundance: many; CDR3aa: CSARAFGPWSNEQYF; CDR3nt: TGCAGTGCTAGGGCTTTCGGGCCATGGTCCAACGAGCAGTACTTC
v_gene: TRBV3-1; j_gene: TRBJ1-2; d_gene: .; abundance: few; CDR3aa: CASGQDTGPFGYTF; CDR3nt: TGTGCCAGCGGCCAAGATACGGGGCCCTTTGGCTACACCTTC
v_gene: TRBV20-1; j_gene: TRBJ2-3; d_gene: .; abundance: many; CDR3aa: CSDVYLTPSGRYAQYF; CDR3nt: TGCAGTGACGTGTACCTGACCCCCTCGGGGAGATATGCGCAGTATTTT
v_gene: TRBV27; j_gene: TRBJ1-4; d_gene: .; abundance: .; CDR3aa: CASTQRGPNEKLFF; CDR3nt: TGTGCCAGCACCCAGCGGGGACCTAATGAAAAACTGTTTTTT
v_gene: TRBV28; j_gene: TRBJ2-5; d_gene: .; abundance: many; CDR3aa: CASSPDWQETQYF; CDR3nt: TGTGCCAGCAGTCCAGACTGGCAAGAGACCCAGTACTTC
v_gene: TRBV7-9; j_gene: TRBJ1-5; d_gene: TRBD1; abundance: few; CDR3aa: CASSLGQGVPGFNQPQHF; CDR3nt: TGTGCCAGCTCCCTTGGACAGGGCGTCCCGGGGTTCAATCAGCCCCAGCATTTT
v_gene: TRBV5-1; j_gene: TRBJ1-1; d_gene: .; abundance: many; CDR3aa: CASSPDGQQNTEAFF; CDR3nt: TGCGCCAGCAGCCCAGACGGACAGCAGAACACTGAAGCTTTCTTT
v_gene: TRBV9; j_gene: TRBJ2-1; d_gene: TRBD2; abundance: few; CDR3aa: CASSVSSGAYNEQFF; CDR3nt: TGTGCCAGCAGCGTATCTAGCGGAGCTTACAATGAGCAGTTCTTC
v_gene: TRBV20-1; j_gene: TRBJ1-4; d_gene: .; abundance: many; CDR3aa: CSVQGTPGEKLFF; CDR3nt: TGCAGTGTCCAGGGAACCCCAGGGGAAAAACTGTTTTTT
v_gene: TRBV5-5; j_gene: TRBJ2-1; d_gene: TRBD1; abundance: many; CDR3aa: CASRLTGTEEQFF; CDR3nt: TGTGCCAGCAGATTAACTGGGACAGAAGAGCAGTTCTTC
v_gene: TRBV3-1; j_gene: TRBJ2-3; d_gene: .; abundance: many; CDR3aa: CASSQESPGLDTQYF; CDR3nt: TGTGCCAGCAGCCAAGAGAGTCCGGGATTGGATACGCAGTATTTT
v_gene: TRBV2; j_gene: TRBJ1-5; d_gene: .; abundance: .; CDR3aa: CASSVKGGLSNQPQHF; CDR3nt: TGTGCCAGCAGTGTCAAAGGGGGATTGAGCAATCAGCCCCAGCATTTT
v_gene: TRBV12-3/TRBV12-4; j_gene: TRBJ2-5; d_gene: TRBD1; abundance: once; CDR3aa: CASSSLDRGGTQYF; CDR3nt: TGTGCCAGCAGTTCTTTGGACAGGGGAGGGACCCAGTACTTC
v_gene: TRBV4-1; j_gene: TRBJ1-2; d_gene: .; abundance: many; CDR3aa: CASSLELIGYGYTF; CDR3nt: TGCGCCAGCAGCCTCGAGCTTATAGGATATGGCTACACCTTC
v_gene: TRBV7-9; j_gene: TRBJ2-2; d_gene: .; abundance: few; CDR3aa: CASSLAGLQSNTGELFF; CDR3nt: TGTGCCAGCAGCTTAGCGGGCCTACAATCGAACACCGGGGAGCTGTTTTTT
v_gene: TRBV4-3; j_gene: TRBJ2-5; d_gene: TRBD1; abundance: many; CDR3aa: CASSQRTGQETQYF; CDR3nt: TGCGCCAGCAGCCAAAGGACAGGACAAGAGACCCAGTACTTC
v_gene: TRBV7-2; j_gene: TRBJ2-1; d_gene: TRBD1; abundance: many; CDR3aa: CASSSDRVVDMDEQFF; CDR3nt: TGTGCCAGCAGCTCTGACAGGGTCGTTGATATGGATGAGCAGTTCTTC
v_gene: TRBV2; j_gene: TRBJ2-2; d_gene: .; abundance: .; CDR3aa: CASSDRASNTGELFF; CDR3nt: TGTGCCAGCAGTGACAGGGCTTCGAACACCGGGGAGCTGTTTTTT
v_gene: TRBV2; j_gene: TRBJ2-7; d_gene: TRBD1; abundance: .; CDR3aa: CASSEGTGGEGYEQYF; CDR3nt: TGTGCCAGCAGTGAAGGGACAGGGGGCGAGGGGTACGAGCAGTACTTC
v_gene: TRBV7-9; j_gene: TRBJ2-7; d_gene: TRBD1; abundance: many; CDR3aa: CASSLDRDRGIEQYF; CDR3nt: TGTGCCAGCAGCTTAGATCGGGACAGGGGTATCGAGCAGTACTTC
v_gene: TRBV6-1; j_gene: TRBJ2-7; d_gene: .; abundance: many; CDR3aa: CASSDRESPYEQYF; CDR3nt: TGTGCCAGCAGTGACCGGGAGTCACCCTACGAGCAGTACTTC
v_gene: TRBV5-6; j_gene: TRBJ1-5; d_gene: .; abundance: few; CDR3aa: CASSLAGTPQHF; CDR3nt: TGTGCCAGCAGCTTGGCTGGGACCCCCCAGCATTTT
v_gene: TRBV14; j_gene: TRBJ1-1; d_gene: .; abundance: many; CDR3aa: CASSRRGGAGEAFF; CDR3nt: TGTGCCAGCAGCCGACGCGGGGGCGCCGGTGAAGCTTTCTTT
v_gene: TRBV5-8; j_gene: TRBJ2-3; d_gene: .; abundance: .; CDR3aa: CASSLDGFTDTQYF; CDR3nt: TGTGCCAGCAGCTTGGACGGCTTCACAGATACGCAGTATTTT
v_gene: TRBV12-3/TRBV12-4; j_gene: TRBJ1-4; d_gene: TRBD1; abundance: many; CDR3aa: CASSPLGRGDEKLFF; CDR3nt: TGTGCCAGCAGTCCCCTGGGCAGGGGGGACGAAAAACTGTTTTTT
v_gene: TRBV5-1; j_gene: TRBJ2-3; d_gene: .; abundance: few; CDR3aa: CASSFSGAITDTQYF; CDR3nt: TGCGCCAGCAGCTTCTCAGGGGCAATTACAGATACGCAGTATTTT
v_gene: TRBV5-5; j_gene: TRBJ2-3; d_gene: .; abundance: many; CDR3aa: CATSQPDTQYF; CDR3nt: TGTGCCACCTCTCAGCCAGATACGCAGTATTTT
v_gene: TRBV20-1; j_gene: TRBJ2-1; d_gene: TRBD2; abundance: many; CDR3aa: CSARTSLGYNEQFF; CDR3nt: TGCAGTGCTCGGACTAGCCTAGGCTACAATGAGCAGTTCTTC
v_gene: TRBV28; j_gene: TRBJ1-5; d_gene: .; abundance: .; CDR3aa: CASRGMTGYSNQSQHF; CDR3nt: TGTGCCAGCAGGGGGATGACGGGTTATAGCAATCAGTCCCAGCATTTT
v_gene: TRBV6-5; j_gene: TRBJ1-5; d_gene: .; abundance: many; CDR3aa: CASSYGVTQHF; CDR3nt: TGTGCCAGCAGTTACGGGGTGACCCAGCATTTT
v_gene: TRBV28; j_gene: TRBJ2-5; d_gene: TRBD1; abundance: .; CDR3aa: CASSFQGAWETQYF; CDR3nt: TGTGCCAGCAGTTTTCAGGGGGCTTGGGAGACCCAGTACTTC